This T cell receptor (beta chain) stems from a study of blood T cell repertoires in COVID-19 (TCRdb year 2020). The study in broad terms: Collaborator samples came from the United States, Italy and Spain and covered acute and convalescent phases of COVID-19. The repertoires were released in a freely available public database meant as a resource for research on the immune response to SARS-CoV-2. The sample metadata nearly always contained a de-identified subject ID, COVID-19 status, age in years and sex. Samples were obtained from the ongoing ImmuneRACE study (first 160 participants) and from over 1,000 subjects provided by 6 global collaborators. Subjects who had been exposed to COVID-19, were actively infected with it, or had recovered from it provided the deeply sampled blood TCRbeta repertoires that made up the dataset. The material from the prospective study consisted of cDNA or gDNA derived from T cells, B-cell-depleted T cells, or PBMCs. Where HLA class I and class II types were available, the types were taken from metadata supplied by the sample provider, not from assay-based typing.

What the study reported, not specific to this receptor: How much clinical and demographic metadata was included differed by source and by participant, and the metadata was provided uncurated.

A note on this clone: No antigen is known for it. No much larger clonotype is one base removed from it; base qualities were not supplied.

The germline V gene encodes CDR1 MNHEY and CDR2 SVGEGT. From its cysteine to its phenylalanine, the CDR3 spans 12 amino acids. Of the read, only the CDR3 DNA is kept; its 36 bases are in frame from base 1. V lost 4 bases and J lost 7 bases; the stretch between them is 7 bases long. Whole blood was collected in K2EDTA tubes by collaborating institutions according to the institutions' own protocols. For TCRbeta analysis, collaborators shipped samples as frozen whole blood, isolated PBMCs, or DNA extracted from either of those sample types. TCRbeta CDR3 regions were amplified from genomic DNA by means of the immunoSEQ Assay, a bias-controlled multiplex PCR. The paper's data handling went like this. The number of nucleated cells in each sample was estimated by amplification of reference gene primers within the assay. Sequence reads were collapsed and filtered to measure the absolute abundance of every unique TCRbeta CDR3 rearrangement. Productive Simpson clonality was computed per sample as the square root of Simpson's diversity index over productive rearrangements. The table comes from immuneACCESS by way of TCRdb, which keeps in-frame sequences with V and J called. Part of the clones is missing from these tables; in studies checked, under half for an unresolved V gene and the rest for unknown reasons. For V, J and clone size, that table is used; D and trimming come from the DNA. Here the sample has about 160,000 clones; approximately 86% occur a single time. The ten most abundant clones make up roughly 3% of the sample.

The material sequenced was peripheral blood. This receptor was obtained from a man between 65 and 80 years old with acute or convalescent COVID-19. The V gene is TRBV6-2 or TRBV6-3 and the J gene is TRBJ2-2, with the D gene not confidently named. The CDR3 protein sequence reads: CASSSPFGELFF. The nucleotide sequence reads TGTGCCAGCAGTTCCCCATTCGGGGAGCTGTTTTTT.